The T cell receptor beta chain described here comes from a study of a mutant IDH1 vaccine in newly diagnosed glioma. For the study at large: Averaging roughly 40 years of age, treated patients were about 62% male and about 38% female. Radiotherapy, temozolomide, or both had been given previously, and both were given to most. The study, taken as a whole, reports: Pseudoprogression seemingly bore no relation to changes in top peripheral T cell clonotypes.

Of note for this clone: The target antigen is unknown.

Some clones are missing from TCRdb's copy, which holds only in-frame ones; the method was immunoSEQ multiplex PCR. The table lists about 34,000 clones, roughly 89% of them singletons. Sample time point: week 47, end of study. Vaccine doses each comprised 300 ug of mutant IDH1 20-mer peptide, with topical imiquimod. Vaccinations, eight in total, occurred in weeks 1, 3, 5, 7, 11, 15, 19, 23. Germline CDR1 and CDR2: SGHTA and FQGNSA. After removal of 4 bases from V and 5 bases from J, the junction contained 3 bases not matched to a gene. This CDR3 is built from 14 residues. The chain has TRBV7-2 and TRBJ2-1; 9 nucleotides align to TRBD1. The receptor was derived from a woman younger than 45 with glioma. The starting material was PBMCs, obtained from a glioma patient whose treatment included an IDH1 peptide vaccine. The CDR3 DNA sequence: TGTGCCAGCAGCTCGGGACAGGGTGACAATGAGCAGTTCTTC. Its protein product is CASSSGQGDNEQFF. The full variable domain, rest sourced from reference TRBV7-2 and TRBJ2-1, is GAGVSQSPSNKVTEKGKDVELRCDPISGHTALYWYRQSLGQGLEFLIYFQGNSAPDKSGLPSDRFSAERTGGSVSTLTIQRTQQEDSAVYLCASSSGQGDNEQFFGPGTRLTVL.